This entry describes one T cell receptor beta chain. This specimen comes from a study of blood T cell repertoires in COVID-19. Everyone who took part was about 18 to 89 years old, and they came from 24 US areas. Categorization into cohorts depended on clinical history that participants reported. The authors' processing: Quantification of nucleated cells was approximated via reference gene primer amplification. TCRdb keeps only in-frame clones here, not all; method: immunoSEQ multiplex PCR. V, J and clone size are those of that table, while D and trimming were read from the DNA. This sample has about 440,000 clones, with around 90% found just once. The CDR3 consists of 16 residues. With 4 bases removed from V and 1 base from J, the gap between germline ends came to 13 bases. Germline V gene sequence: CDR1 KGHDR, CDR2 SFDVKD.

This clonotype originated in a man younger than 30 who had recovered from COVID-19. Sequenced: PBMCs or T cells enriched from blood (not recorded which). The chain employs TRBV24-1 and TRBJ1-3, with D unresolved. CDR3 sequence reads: CATSDLELVSGNTIYF. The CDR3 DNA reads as TGTGCCACCAGTGACCTCGAACTGGTATCTGGAAACACCATATATTTT.